The 4 T cell receptor beta chains below come from one sample, sequenced in a study of technical replicates of blood from a few donors (TCRdb year 2017). The library relied on the immunoSEQ multiplex PCR assay. TCRdb carries this immuneACCESS record with in-frame sequences only. Its versions omit some clonotypes, under half of them owing to an unresolved V gene in the studies checked, with the rest unexplained. The sample contains over 85,000 clones, 90% to 96% of them found a single time. The biggest ten clones account for about 0.34% of the sample. The source material was T cells isolated from PBMCs. These receptor sequences come from a human donor in good health.

The V call is TRBV11-1, the J call TRBJ2-5; TRBD1 agrees at 8 bases. The CDR3 spans 15 residues. The J segment lost 3 bases and the V segment lost 1 base, leaving 4 bases of the junction unmatched. Germline V gene sequence: CDR1 SGHAT, CDR2 FQDESV (reference sequence). This CDR3 reads CASSLDWTGKETQYF. CDR3 DNA sequence: TGTGCCAGCAGCTTAGATTGGACAGGGAAAGAGACCCAGTACTTC.

This chain joins TRBV19 and TRBJ2-7, with D uncertain. Germline lookup yields CDR1 LNHDA and CDR2 SQIVND (reference sequence). Trimming stripped 4 bases from V and 5 bases from J, with 9 bases between. CDR3 length: 12 residues. CDR3 DNA: TGTGCCAGTAGTAAGTTCGAGCACGAGCAGTACTTC. Its protein product is CASSKFEHEQYF.

J is TRBJ2-3 and V is TRBV6-1; 12 bases align to TRBD1. The germline CDR1 and CDR2 sequences are MNHNS and SASEGT. V lost 6 bases and J lost 6; bases outside the gene matches: 7. This CDR3 has 15 residues. CDR3 nucleotides: TGTGCCAGCAGCGGGGGACAGGGGGCCCCGGATACGCAGTATTTT. As protein: CASSGGQGAPDTQYF.

The chain is built from TRBV6-5 and TRBJ2-2, with 7 bases that match TRBD2. V was clipped by 2 bases and J by 7 bases; unmatched bases: 10. This CDR3 has 16 amino acids. Germline CDR1 reads MNHEY; CDR2 reads SVGAGI. CDR3 loop: CASSYLPGLVNGELFF. The CDR3 coding sequence is TGTGCCAGCAGTTACCTTCCTGGACTAGTTAACGGGGAGCTGTTTTTT.